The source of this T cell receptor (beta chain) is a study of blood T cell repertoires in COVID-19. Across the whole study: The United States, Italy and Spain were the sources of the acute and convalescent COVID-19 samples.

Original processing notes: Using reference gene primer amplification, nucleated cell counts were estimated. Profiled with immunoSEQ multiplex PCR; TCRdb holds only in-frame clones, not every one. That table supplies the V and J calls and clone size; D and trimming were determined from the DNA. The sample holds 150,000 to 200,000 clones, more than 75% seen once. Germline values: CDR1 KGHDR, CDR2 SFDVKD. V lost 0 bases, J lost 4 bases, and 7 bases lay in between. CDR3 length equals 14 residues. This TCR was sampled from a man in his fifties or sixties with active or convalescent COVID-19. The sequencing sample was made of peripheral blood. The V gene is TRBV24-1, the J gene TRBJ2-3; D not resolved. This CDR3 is CATSDLLTPDTQYF. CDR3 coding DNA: TGTGCCACCAGTGATTTGCTGACTCCAGATACGCAGTATTTT.